This TCR beta chain came from a study of shared clonotypes between healthy human individuals. The CDR3 spans 15 residues. CDR1 SGHTA and CDR2 FQGNSA come from the germline V gene. Trimming removed 6 bases from V and 4 bases from J; junction bases left unmatched: 8. Findings of the study overall: Estimated richness values were generally larger in naive subsets than in memory subsets. Several donors showed sharing of approximately 5% of naive CD4 clonotypes.

Remarks on this clone: Its antigen is currently unknown.

Some clones are missing from TCRdb's copy, which holds only in-frame ones; the method was immunoSEQ multiplex PCR. The sample holds about 2.3 million clones, about 92% seen once. The rearrangement links TRBV7-2 to TRBJ2-2, with 7 positions matching TRBD1. Sequenced sample: naive CD4+ T cells from PBMCs. Noted subset: CD45RA+ positively selected. The receptor was isolated from a man aged 18 to 30 in good health. Some clones in this sample may be carry-over from other donors' samples. CDR3 nucleotide sequence: TGTGCCAGCAGTTACACAGGGGATGCCACCGGGGAGCTGTTTTTT. Translated: CASSYTGDATGELFF.